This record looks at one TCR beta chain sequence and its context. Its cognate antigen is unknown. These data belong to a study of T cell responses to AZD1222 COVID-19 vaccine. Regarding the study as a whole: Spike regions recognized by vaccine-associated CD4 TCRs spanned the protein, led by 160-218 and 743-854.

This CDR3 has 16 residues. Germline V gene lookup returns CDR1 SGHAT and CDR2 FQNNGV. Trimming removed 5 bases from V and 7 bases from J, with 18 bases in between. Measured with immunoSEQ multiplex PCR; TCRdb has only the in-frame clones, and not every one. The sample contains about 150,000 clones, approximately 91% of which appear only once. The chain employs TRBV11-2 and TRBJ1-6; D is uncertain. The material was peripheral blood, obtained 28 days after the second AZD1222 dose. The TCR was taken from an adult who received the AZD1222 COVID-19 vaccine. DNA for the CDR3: TGTGCCAGCAGCCAAGGAGGGCATGGAACCAATTCACCCCTCCACTTT. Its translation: CASSQGGHGTNSPLHF.